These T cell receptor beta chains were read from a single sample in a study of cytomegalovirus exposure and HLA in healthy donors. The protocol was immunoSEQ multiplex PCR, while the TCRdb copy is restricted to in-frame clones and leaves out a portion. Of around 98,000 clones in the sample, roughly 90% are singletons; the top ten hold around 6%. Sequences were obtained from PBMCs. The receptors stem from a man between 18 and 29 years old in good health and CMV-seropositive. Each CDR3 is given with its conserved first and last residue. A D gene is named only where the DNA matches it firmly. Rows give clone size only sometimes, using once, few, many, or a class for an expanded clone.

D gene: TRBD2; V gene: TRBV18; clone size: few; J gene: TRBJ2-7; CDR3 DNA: TGTGCCAGCTCACCAATTAGCGGGGGGGCTTACGAGCAGTACTTC; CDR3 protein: CASSPISGGAYEQYF
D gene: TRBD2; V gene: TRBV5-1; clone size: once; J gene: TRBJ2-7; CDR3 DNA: TGCGCCAGCAGCCCAAGAGGACTAGCGGGAAGGGGGCTTGACGAGCAGTACTTC; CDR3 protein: CASSPRGLAGRGLDEQYF
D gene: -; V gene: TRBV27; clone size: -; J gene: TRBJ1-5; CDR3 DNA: TGTGCCAGCAGTTTATCAGTGGGGGGATCGCAGCCCCAGCATTTT; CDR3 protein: CASSLSVGGSQPQHF
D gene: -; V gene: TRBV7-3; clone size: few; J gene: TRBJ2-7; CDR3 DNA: TGTGCCAGCAGCTTAAGCGGTTCCTACGAGCAGTACTTC; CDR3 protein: CASSLSGSYEQYF
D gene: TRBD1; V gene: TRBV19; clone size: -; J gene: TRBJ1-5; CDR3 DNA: TGTGCCAGTAGTCCGGGACAGGGGGCATTTCAGCCCCAGCATTTT; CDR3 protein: CASSPGQGAFQPQHF
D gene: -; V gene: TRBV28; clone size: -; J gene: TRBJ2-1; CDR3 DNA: TGTGCCAGCAGTCTCGGGAATGAGCAGTTCTTC; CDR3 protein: CASSLGNEQFF
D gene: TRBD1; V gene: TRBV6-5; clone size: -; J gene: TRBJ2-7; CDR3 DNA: TGTGCCAGCAGCCAGGGACAGCCAATTTCGTACGAGCAGTACTTC; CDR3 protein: CASSQGQPISYEQYF
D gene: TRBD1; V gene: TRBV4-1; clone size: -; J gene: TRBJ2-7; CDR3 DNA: TGCGCCAGCAGCCAAGGTATACAGGGGGAGACTTACGAGCAGTACTTC; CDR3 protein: CASSQGIQGETYEQYF
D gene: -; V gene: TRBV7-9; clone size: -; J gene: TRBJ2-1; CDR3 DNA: TGTGCCAGCAGCCCCCTCGGCGGCGGGATCGACAATGAGCAGTTCTTC; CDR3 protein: CASSPLGGGIDNEQFF
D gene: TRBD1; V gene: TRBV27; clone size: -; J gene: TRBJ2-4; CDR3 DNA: TGTGCCAGCAGTTTCCGAAGACAGGGCAAAAACATTCAGTACTTC; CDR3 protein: CASSFRRQGKNIQYF
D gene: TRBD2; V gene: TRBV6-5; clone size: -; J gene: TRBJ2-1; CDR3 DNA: TGTGCCAGCAACGCTGGGACTAGCGGCTACAATGAGCAGTTCTTC; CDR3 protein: CASNAGTSGYNEQFF
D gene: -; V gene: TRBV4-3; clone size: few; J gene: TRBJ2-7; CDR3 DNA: TGCGCCAGCAGCCAAGATCCGCCAGGCTCCTACGAGCAGTACTTC; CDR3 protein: CASSQDPPGSYEQYF
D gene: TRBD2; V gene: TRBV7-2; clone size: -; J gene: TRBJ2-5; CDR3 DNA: TGTGCCAGCGCACCGGGAGGGCCGGAGACCCAGTACTTC; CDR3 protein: CASAPGGPETQYF
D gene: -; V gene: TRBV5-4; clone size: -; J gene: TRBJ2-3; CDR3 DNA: TGTGCCAGCAGCTTGGGTTACTACACAGATACGCAGTATTTT; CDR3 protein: CASSLGYYTDTQYF
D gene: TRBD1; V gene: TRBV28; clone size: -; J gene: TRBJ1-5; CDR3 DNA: TGTGCCAGCAGTTCCCCCGGGACAGGGTTTAGCAATCAGCCCCAGCATTTT; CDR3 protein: CASSSPGTGFSNQPQHF
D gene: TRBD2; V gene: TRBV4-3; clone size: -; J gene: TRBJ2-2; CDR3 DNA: TGCGCCAGCAGCCAAGGACTAGCCGACAACACCGGGGAGCTGTTTTTT; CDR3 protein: CASSQGLADNTGELFF
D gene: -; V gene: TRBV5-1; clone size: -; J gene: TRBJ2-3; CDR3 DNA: TGCGCCAGCAGGCGCCTAGAATTTTCGGATACGCAGTATTTT; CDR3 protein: CASRRLEFSDTQYF
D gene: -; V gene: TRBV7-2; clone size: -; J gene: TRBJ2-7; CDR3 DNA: TGTGCCAGCAGCTTATACGCGACTTTGGGTTCTCCCCACGCCGAGCAGTACTTC; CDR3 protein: CASSLYATLGSPHAEQYF
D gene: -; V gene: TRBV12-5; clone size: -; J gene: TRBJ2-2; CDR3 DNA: TGTGCTAGTGGTTTGAACATCCCCGGGGAGCTGTTTTTT; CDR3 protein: CASGLNIPGELFF
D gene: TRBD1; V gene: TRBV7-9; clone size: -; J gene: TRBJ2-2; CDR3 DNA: TGTGCCAGCAGCCATACAGGGGCCGGGGAGCTGTTTTTT; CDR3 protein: CASSHTGAGELFF
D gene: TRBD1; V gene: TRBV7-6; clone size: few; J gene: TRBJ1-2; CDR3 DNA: TGTGCCAGCAGCTTAGAAGGGACAGCGAACTATGGCTACACCTTC; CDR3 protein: CASSLEGTANYGYTF
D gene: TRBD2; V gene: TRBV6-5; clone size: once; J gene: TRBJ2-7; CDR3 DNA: TGTGCCAGCAGTCTGGGGGGGGACTCCTACGAGCAGTACTTC; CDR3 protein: CASSLGGDSYEQYF
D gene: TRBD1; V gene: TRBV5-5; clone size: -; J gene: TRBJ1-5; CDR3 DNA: TGTGCCAGCAGCCCCGTGGGACAGGCAGTGGGTCAGCCCCAGCATTTT; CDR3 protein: CASSPVGQAVGQPQHF